Sequencing of this T cell receptor (beta chain) was carried out in a study of control samples from healthy donors and cancer patients. This CDR3 region has 15 residues. Trimming at V came to 0 bases and at J to 8 bases, leaving 6 bases not matched to a gene. The germline gives CDR1 SGDLS, CDR2 YYNGEE. Only in-frame clones appear in the TCRdb table, and some are missing; sequencing was by immunoSEQ multiplex PCR. The data show roughly 70,000 clones, with under 90% seen just once and 25% to 35% held by the top ten. Source material: blood. The chain is built from TRBV9 and TRBJ1-4; TRBD1 matches at 8 bases. The source of this sequence is a man in his fifties in good health. The CDR3 DNA follows: TGTGCCAGCAGCGTAGATGGACAGGGAGGGGAAAAACTGTTTTTT. Encoded protein: CASSVDGQGGEKLFF.